These 21 T cell receptor beta chains share one sample of origin, sequenced in a study of blood T cell repertoires in COVID-19. Profiling relied on immunoSEQ multiplex PCR, and the TCRdb table lists in-frame clones only, not all of them. The table lists some 200,000 clones, less than 90% of them singletons. Sequencing used peripheral blood. Every receptor here comes from a woman between 50 and 59 years old with acute or convalescent COVID-19.

The CDR3 coding sequence is TGTGCCAGCAGCTTGGAGGGGGTAGGCACAGATACGCAGTATTTT. Translation gives CASSLEGVGTDTQYF. The chain recombines TRBV5-8 with TRBJ2-3; D is possibly TRBD1 (6 bases). The CDR3 loop spans 15 amino acids. The germline V gene has CDR1 SGHTS and CDR2 YDEGEE. V shed 0 bases and J shed 1 base, with 9 bases lying between them.

This clone was observed a few times. The chain combines TRBV6-5 with TRBJ2-1; 12 nucleotides line up with TRBD2. Looked up from germline, CDR1 is MNHEY and CDR2 is SVGAGI. This CDR3 has 16 amino acids. The V gene end was trimmed by 4 bases and the J gene end by 2 bases; junction bases not matched to a gene: 3. The CDR3 sequence is CASSSTSGGTYNEQFF. As DNA, the CDR3 is TGTGCCAGCAGTTCCACTAGCGGGGGGACCTACAATGAGCAGTTCTTC.

The J gene is TRBJ2-5, the V gene TRBV7-7; TRBD1 might be the D (7 bases). Germline CDR1 and CDR2: SSHAT and FNYEAQ (reference sequence). V was shortened by 1 base and J by 2 bases, with 11 bases between the two germline ends. The CDR3 covers 15 residues. CDR3 in DNA: TGTGCCAGCAGCTTAGGGGGGGACAGACAAGAGACCCAGTACTTC. As protein: CASSLGGDRQETQYF. The full variable domain, completed using reference TRBV7-7 and TRBJ2-5, is GAGVSQSPRYKVTKRGQDVTLRCDPISSHATLYWYQQALGQGPEFLTYFNYEAQPDKSGLPSDRFSAERPEGSISTLTIQRTEQRDSAMYRCASSLGGDRQETQYFGPGTRLLVL.

The rearrangement links TRBV24-1 to TRBJ2-2, with D possibly TRBD2 on 6 matching bases. Germline V gene data show CDR1 as KGHDR and CDR2 as SFDVKD. The CDR3 is made up of 16 amino acids. V was cut by 8 bases and J by 4 bases, with 19 bases left in between. The CDR3 DNA sequence: TGTGCCACCAAAAAGGCGGGGTTTGGGGGCACCGGGGAGCTGTTTTTT. Its protein is CATKKAGFGGTGELFF.

This chain connects TRBV27 to TRBJ2-5, with 8 bases matching TRBD1. Germline V gene lookup returns CDR1 MNHEY and CDR2 SMNVEV (reference sequence). Trimming cost V 6 bases and J 5 bases; bases outside gene matches: 2. The CDR3 totals 12 residues. CDR3 sequence reads: CASRTGGETQYF. The CDR3 DNA reads as TGTGCCAGCAGAACAGGGGGGGAGACCCAGTACTTC.

The V call is TRBV19, the J call TRBJ2-3; D is perhaps TRBD2 (6 bases). V shed 5 bases and J shed 8 bases, with 14 bases lying between them. The CDR3 spans 13 residues. The germline gives CDR1 LNHDA, CDR2 SQIVND (reference sequence). CDR3 in DNA: TGTGCCAGTAGTTTCTCCGACGGGGGTACGCAGTATTTT. This translates into CASSFSDGGTQYF.

The V gene is TRBV27, the J gene TRBJ1-4; D remains unclear. The CDR3 length is 15 residues. V lost 1 base and J lost 4, with 10 bases in between. Germline CDR1 is MNHEY and CDR2 is SMNVEV (reference sequence). The CDR3 sequence: CASSLFGVGNEKLFF. In DNA form, the CDR3 reads TGTGCCAGCAGTTTATTTGGAGTAGGTAATGAAAAACTGTTTTTT.

This clone showed up just a few times. This chain connects TRBV5-1 to TRBJ2-3; D remains unclear. Trimming removed 2 bases at V and 6 bases at J, with 7 bases between. The CDR3 is 12 residues long. CDR1 SGHRS and CDR2 YFSETQ come from the germline V gene. The CDR3 DNA reads TGCGCCAGCAGCTTAAAACTTGATACGCAGTATTTT. Its translation is CASSLKLDTQYF.

The genes are TRBV30 and TRBJ1-4, with TRBD1 as a possible D gene (6 bases). V was cut by 3 bases and J by 2 bases, with 13 bases left in between. Germline CDR1 is GTSNPN and CDR2 is SVGIG (reference sequence). This CDR3 region has 15 residues. CDR3 in amino acids: CAWSVRGGTNEKLFF. CDR3 in DNA: TGTGCCTGGAGCGTTAGGGGGGGGACTAATGAAAAACTGTTTTTT.

The gene calls are TRBV24-1 and TRBJ1-1; the match to TRBD1 covers 7 bases. Per germline, CDR1 KGHDR and CDR2 SFDVKD. The CDR3 runs to 14 residues. Trimming took 9 bases from V and 2 from J; bases not matched to a gene: 8. This CDR3 reads CATPDRVSNTEAFF. Here the CDR3 DNA reads TGTGCCACCCCTGACAGGGTATCTAACACTGAAGCTTTCTTT.

This chain joins TRBV3-1 (or the pseudogene TRBV3-2) and TRBJ1-5; D unclear. Germline lookup yields CDR1 LGHDT and CDR2 YNNKEL (reference sequence). The CDR3 consists of 13 residues. The germline V and J ends were trimmed by 0 bases and 4 bases, with 4 bases remaining between them. The CDR3 sequence: CASSQDVNQPQHF. The CDR3 DNA follows: TGTGCCAGCAGCCAAGACGTAAATCAGCCCCAGCATTTT.

This clone came up once. This chain links TRBV29-1 with TRBJ2-7; weak D call: TRBD2 (5 bases). CDR3 length: 13 amino acids. V lost 7 bases, J lost 4 bases, and 17 bases lay in between. Germline assignment: CDR1 SQVTM and CDR2 ANQGSEA. CDR3 sequence (DNA): TGCAGCGCGGCGGGCCTCGGGGAGTACGAGCAGTACTTC. Its translation is CSAAGLGEYEQYF.

This chain uses TRBV11-2 with TRBJ1-3; D is unclear. V lost 5 bases to trimming and J lost 0 bases, with 11 bases between them. Germline CDR1 reads SGHAT; CDR2 reads FQNNGV. The CDR3 covers 15 residues. Written as DNA, the CDR3 is TGTGCCAGCAGCACCGCAGGCCCCTCTGGAAACACCATATATTTT. Translated, it gives CASSTAGPSGNTIYF.

V gene TRBV9 combines with J gene TRBJ1-3; no reliable D call. Germline V gives CDR1 SGDLS, CDR2 YYNGEE. Trimming shortened V by 0 bases and J by 8 bases, and 12 bases separated the two germline ends. The CDR3 runs 14 residues. CDR3 sequence (DNA): TGTGCCAGCAGCGTAGGGGAGAACCTGGACACCATATATTTT. It translates to CASSVGENLDTIYF. Supplemented by reference TRBV9 and TRBJ1-3, the full variable domain reads DSGVTQTPKHLITATGQRVTLRCSPRSGDLSVYWYQQSLDQGLQFLIQYYNGEERAKGNILERFSAQQFPDLHSELNLSSLELGDSALYFCASSVGENLDTIYFGEGSWLTVV.

The gene calls are TRBV5-4 and TRBJ2-2; unclear D gene. The CDR3 runs 15 residues. Between the trimmed V and J ends, which lost 1 base and 2 bases, there was a span of 9 bases. Germline CDR1 reads SGHNT; CDR2 reads YYREEE (reference sequence). In DNA, the CDR3 is TGTGCCAGCAGCTTGCTCACAGCTAACACCGGGGAGCTGTTTTTT. This gives the protein CASSLLTANTGELFF.

V gene TRBV19 combines with J gene TRBJ2-4; 11 bases line up with TRBD2. Looked up from germline, CDR1 is LNHDA and CDR2 is SQIVND (reference sequence). The CDR3 sequence is 19 residues long. The trim removed 5 bases at V and 2 bases at J, leaving 14 bases unmatched. The CDR3 sequence: CASSPQSVAGGPPKNIQYF. DNA for the CDR3: TGTGCCAGTAGTCCGCAGAGCGTAGCGGGGGGGCCACCCAAAAACATTCAGTACTTC.

This clone has a handful of counts. The chain has TRBV7-8 and TRBJ1-6; weak D call: TRBD1 (5 bases). The CDR3 loop spans 15 amino acids. Trimming removed 5 bases from V and 7 bases from J, with 15 bases in between. Per the germline V gene, CDR1 is SGHVS and CDR2 is FQNEAQ. DNA for the CDR3: TGTGCCAGCAGCGTTGACAGTCTCTCGAATTCACCCCTCCACTTT. This encodes CASSVDSLSNSPLHF.

V is TRBV6-2 or TRBV6-3 and J is TRBJ2-3, with TRBD2 identical over 9 bases. The CDR3 sequence is 15 residues long. Losses at the gene ends were 6 bases for V and 4 bases for J; bases not matched to a gene: 8. Germline-derived CDR1 and CDR2 are MNHEY and SVGEGT. The DNA of the CDR3 is TGTGCCAGCAGCTCTCTAGGCGGGAGGGCAGATACGCAGTATTTT. It is translated as CASSSLGGRADTQYF.

The J gene is TRBJ2-3, the V gene TRBV21-1; TRBD2 was called by the table and not checked on the DNA. TRBV21-1 is deemed a pseudogene. The CDR3 sequence is 18 residues long. CDR3 protein: CASSKITSGGFSTDTQYF. As DNA, the CDR3 is TGTGCCAGCAGCAAAATAACTAGCGGGGGCTTTTCCACAGATACGCAGTATTTT.

The rearrangement joins TRBV29-1 to TRBJ2-1; TRBD1 agrees at 7 bases. CDR3 length: 14 residues. V dropped 5 bases and J dropped 5; count of bases not matched to a gene: 9. In germline, CDR1 is SQVTM, CDR2 ANQGSEA. The CDR3 bases are TGCAGCGTTCTACAGGGGATTAGAGACAATGAGCAGTTCTTC. Protein sequence: CSVLQGIRDNEQFF.

This clone was picked up a small number of times. The chain has TRBV24-1 and TRBJ1-1; D may be TRBD1 (6 bases). The CDR3 has 12 residues. Trimming removed 2 bases from V and 10 bases from J, with 10 bases in between. Germline V gene lookup returns CDR1 KGHDR and CDR2 SFDVKD. Here the CDR3 DNA reads TGTGCCACCAGTGATTCGACAGGTTCAGCTTTCTTT. It is translated as CATSDSTGSAFF.